Below, 19 T cell receptor beta chains from the same sample are listed, as sequenced in a study of tumor-infiltrating lymphocytes in primary liver carcinoma. Total RNA amounting to roughly 480 ng was the source from which TCR beta cDNA was made with a constant-region primer. Library construction for TCR beta comprised three nested multiplex PCR rounds performed with slightly modified ARM-PCR. In the first two PCR rounds, TRBV1-TRBV30 forward primers were paired with a C-beta reverse primer, and each round lasted roughly 10 cycles. TCRdb fed the multiplex PCR reads into MiXCR, producing one record per CDR3 protein. Of 300,000 to 350,000 distinct CDR3 sequences in the sample, about 61% were seen once. Blood RNA originated from unsorted whole blood, with germline DNA additionally extracted. Sequencing used peripheral blood. The receptors stem from a man in his forties with primary liver carcinoma and hepatitis B virus infection.

As to this clonotype: One end of the junction varies from germline; a read error may be responsible. The rearrangement uses TRBV14 and TRBJ1-1; TRBD1 matches 9 bases. Germline CDR1 reads SGHDN; CDR2 reads FVKESK. This CDR3 comprises 15 residues. CDR3 residues: CASSQEPQGATEAFF. The CDR3 bases are TGTGCTAGCAGCCAAGAACCACAGGGGGCTACTGAAGCTTTCTTT.

In the case of this clonotype: With a much larger clone just one base away, this may be a read error. V usage is TRBV10-3 and J usage is TRBJ2-7; 8 positions agree with TRBD1. V shed 10 bases and J 4 bases; nucleotides not matched to a gene: 9. The CDR3 is made up of 13 amino acids. Germline CDR1 ENHRY, CDR2 SYGVKD. As DNA, the CDR3 is TGTGCCACCACCGGACAGGGTCGGTACGAGCAGTACTTC. Its protein product is CATTGQGRYEQYF.

This chain links TRBV5-5 with TRBJ1-2; D remains unclear. The germline gives CDR1 SGHKS, CDR2 YYEKEE (reference sequence). CDR3 length: 12 residues. Trimming shortened V by 0 bases and J by 6 bases, and 6 bases separated the two germline ends. CDR3 sequence (DNA): TGTGCCAGCAGCTTGGATATGGATGGCTACACCTTC. It specifies CASSLDMDGYTF.

Details on this clonotype: The junction differs from germline at one of its ends, possibly a read error. V usage is TRBV10-3 and J usage is TRBJ2-2, with TRBD1 matching 8 bases. The germline gives CDR1 ENHRY, CDR2 SYGVKD. The CDR3 consists of 18 residues. CDR3 DNA sequence: TGTGCCATCAGTGAGCTCCTGACAGGGGCTCCGAAGACCGGAGAGCTGTTTTTT. As protein: CAISELLTGAPKTGELFF.

Turning to this clonotype: The junction departs from germline at one end; a sequencing error may be responsible. J is TRBJ2-1 and V is TRBV11-2; 14 bases line up with TRBD2. Germline V lookup: CDR1 SGHAT, CDR2 FQNNGV. This CDR3 has 18 amino acids. The CDR3 spells CASSVGLAGVRSYSEQFF. The CDR3 coding sequence is TGTGCCAGCAGCGTGGGACTAGCGGGAGTCCGATCCTACAGTGAGCAGTTCTTC.

This clonotype was counted many times. The CDR3 here is CASSVGTGGYEQYF. The CDR3 bases are TGTGCCAGCAGCGTCGGGACAGGGGGCTACGAGCAGTACTTC. This chain joins TRBV7-8 and TRBJ2-7; 11 bases map to TRBD1. J lost 3 bases, V lost 5 bases, and 3 bases had no gene match. Germline-derived CDR1 and CDR2 are SGHVS and FQNEAQ. This CDR3 comprises 14 residues.

The chain joins TRBV6-1 to TRBJ1-2; D remains ambiguous. The length of the CDR3 is 12 residues. With 3 bases removed from V and 4 bases from J, the gap between germline ends came to 6 bases. CDR1 is MNHNS and CDR2 is SASEGT in the germline V gene. The CDR3 DNA reads as TGTGCCAGCAGTGACCTGATCTATGGCTACACCTTC. Its translation: CASSDLIYGYTF.

As to this clonotype: Likely a read error: the CDR3 ends without its conserved phenylalanine or tryptophan. The DNA is left out, because the CDR3 cannot be placed on it with certainty; the CDR3 is given as TCRdb lists it. The chain carries TRBV6-1 and TRBJ1-1; TRBD1 is the table's D call, not checked against the DNA. From its first to its last residue, the CDR3 has 12 amino acids. CDR1 and CDR2 (germline): MNHNS, SASEGT. This chain's CDR3 is CASSEALRTVSD.

With regard to this clonotype: Compared with germline, one end of the junction differs, possibly owing to a read error. This sequence joins TRBV12-3 or TRBV12-4 and TRBJ2-1, with 9 positions matching TRBD2. The CDR3 has 15 amino acids. The CDR3 DNA sequence: TGTGCCAGCAGCTTAGCGGGAGCTAGTTGGAATGAGCAGTTCTTC. Its protein product is CASSLAGASWNEQFF.

About this clonotype: A much larger clone is a single base away; this may be a read error. This chain connects TRBV6-2 or TRBV6-3 to TRBJ2-5; D is possibly TRBD2 (6 bases). Trimming left V 10 bases short and J 5 bases short, with 17 bases between. This CDR3 spans 13 amino acids. The germline gives CDR1 MNHEY, CDR2 SVGEGT. The DNA of the CDR3 is TGTGCCACCCTATTCGGGGGAGCGGAGACCCAGTACTTC. Protein: CATLFGGAETQYF.

This clonotype showed up just a few times. The V and J genes are TRBV20-1 and TRBJ2-3; TRBD2 agrees at 8 bases. Trimming at V came to 7 bases and at J to 2 bases, leaving 5 bases not matched to a gene. There are 13 residues in the CDR3. Germline V gene data show CDR1 as DFQATT and CDR2 as SNEGSKA (reference sequence). CDR3 residues: CSGLAGYTDTQYF. The CDR3 nucleotides are TGCAGTGGTCTAGCGGGTTACACAGATACGCAGTATTTT.

Concerning this clonotype itself: The CDR3 does not end in the conserved phenylalanine or tryptophan, so this is likely a read error. The rearrangement uses TRBV11-2 and TRBJ2-7; 7 nucleotides align to TRBD2. Trimming took 8 bases from V and 6 from J; bases not matched to a gene: 19. The CDR3 runs to 16 residues. Germline V CDR1 and CDR2: SGHAT, FQNNGV. The CDR3 protein is CASVPSSDTSEGEQYL. DNA of the CDR3: TGTGCCAGCGTCCCGTCGTCGGATACTAGCGAGGGCGAGCAGTACCTC.

To note about this clonotype: A much larger clone lies a single base off, so this may be a read error. The rearrangement links TRBV5-1 to TRBJ2-1; no clear D gene. With 5 bases removed from V and 7 bases from J, the gap between germline ends came to 19 bases. The CDR3 runs to 15 residues. Germline V lookup: CDR1 SGHRS, CDR2 YFSETQ. The CDR3 sequence: CASSYTRLQWNEQFF. Here the CDR3 DNA reads TGCGCCAGCAGTTATACCAGGCTCCAGTGGAATGAGCAGTTCTTC.

The chain links TRBV4-3 to TRBJ2-1; no clear D. This CDR3 comprises 19 residues. Looked up from germline, CDR1 is LGHNA and CDR2 is YSLEER. The germline V and J ends were trimmed by 0 bases and 5 bases, with 23 bases remaining between them. The CDR3 region is CASSQDGFLWSLSDNEQFF. The CDR3, as DNA: TGCGCCAGCAGCCAAGATGGTTTTTTGTGGTCACTGAGCGACAATGAGCAGTTCTTC.

As to this clonotype: An end of the junction does not agree with germline; a read error may underlie this. V gene TRBV6-5 combines with J gene TRBJ1-1, with 7 bases matching TRBD1. Germline V gene lookup returns CDR1 MNHEY and CDR2 SVGAGI. This CDR3 has 15 amino acids. The CDR3 DNA sequence: TGTGACAGCAGTTACGGGACAGAATTAAACACTGAGGCTTTCTTT. Its translation is CDSSYGTELNTEAFF.

On this clonotype itself: This may be a read error, as it is one base from a much larger clone. The CDR3 nucleotides are TGTGCCAGTAGCACGGGACAACTCTCCAATCAGTCCCAGCATTTT. This sequence encodes CASSTGQLSNQSQHF. The chain recombines TRBV6-2 or TRBV6-3 with TRBJ1-5; D is possibly TRBD1 (6 bases). The CDR3 loop spans 15 amino acids. Per the germline V gene, CDR1 is MNHEY and CDR2 is SVGEGT.

This clonotype was counted between two and nine times. The chain carries TRBV5-5 and TRBJ2-1, with 9 bases that match TRBD1. The CDR3 length is 16 residues. CDR1 is SGHKS and CDR2 is YYEKEE in the germline V gene (reference sequence). Trimming removed 0 bases from V and 6 bases from J; junction bases left unmatched: 7. CDR3 bases: TGTGCCAGCAGCTTGGTAGGGACAGGGTACGTCAATGAGCAGTTCTTC. Its protein is CASSLVGTGYVNEQFF. The full variable domain, its missing parts supplied by reference TRBV5-5 and TRBJ2-1, is DAGVTQSPTHLIKTRGQQVTLRCSPISGHKSVSWYQQVLGQGPQFIFQYYEKEERGRGNFPDRFSARQFPNYSSELNVNALLLGDSALYLCASSLVGTGYVNEQFFGPGTRLTVL.

To note about this clonotype: One end of the junction is discordant with germline, which a read error may explain. This chain joins TRBV11-2 and TRBJ1-1; the D is unclear. The CDR3 covers 13 residues. Germline-derived CDR1 and CDR2 are SGHAT and FQNNGV. CDR3 DNA: TGTGCCAGCAGCCCCCAGATGTGCACTGAAGCTTTTTTT. Protein: CASSPQMCTEAFF.

The chain links TRBV11-2 to TRBJ1-1; D unresolved. Trimming took off 6 bases at V and 4 bases at J, with 15 bases between the two ends. The CDR3 has 14 amino acids. Germline CDR1 reads SGHAT; CDR2 reads FQNNGV. CDR3 nucleotides: TGTGCCAGCAGTACGGGGAGTTCGGGCACTGAAGCTTTCTTT. Its protein product is CASSTGSSGTEAFF.